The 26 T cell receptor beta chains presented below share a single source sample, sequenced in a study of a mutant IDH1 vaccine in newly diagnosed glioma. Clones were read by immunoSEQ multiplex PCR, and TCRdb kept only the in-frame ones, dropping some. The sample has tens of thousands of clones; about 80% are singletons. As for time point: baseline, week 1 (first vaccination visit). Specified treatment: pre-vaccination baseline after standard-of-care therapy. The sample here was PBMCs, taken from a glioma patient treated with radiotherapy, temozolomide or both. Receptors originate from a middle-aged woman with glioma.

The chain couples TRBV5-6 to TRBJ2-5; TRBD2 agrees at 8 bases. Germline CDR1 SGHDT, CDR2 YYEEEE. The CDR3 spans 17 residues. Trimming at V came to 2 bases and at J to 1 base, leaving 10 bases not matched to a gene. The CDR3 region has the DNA TGTGCCAGCAGCTTACGGCGGGGCCTAGCGGGCCAAGAGACCCAGTACTTC. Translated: CASSLRRGLAGQETQYF.

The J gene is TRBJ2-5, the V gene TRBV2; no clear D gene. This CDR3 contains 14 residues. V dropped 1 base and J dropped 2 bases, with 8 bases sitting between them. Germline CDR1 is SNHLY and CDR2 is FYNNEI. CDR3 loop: CASSEGSRQETQYF. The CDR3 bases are TGTGCCAGCAGTGAAGGGTCCAGACAAGAGACCCAGTACTTC.

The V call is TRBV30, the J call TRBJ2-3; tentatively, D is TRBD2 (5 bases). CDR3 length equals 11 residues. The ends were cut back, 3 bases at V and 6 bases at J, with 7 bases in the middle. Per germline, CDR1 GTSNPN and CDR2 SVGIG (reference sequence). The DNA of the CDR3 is TGTGCCTGGAGGTCGGGGGATACGCAGTATTTT. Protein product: CAWRSGDTQYF.

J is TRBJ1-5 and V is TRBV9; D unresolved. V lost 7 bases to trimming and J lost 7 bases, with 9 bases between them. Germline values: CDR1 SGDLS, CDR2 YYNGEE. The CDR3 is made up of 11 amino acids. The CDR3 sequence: CASGSGQPQHF. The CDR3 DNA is TGTGCCAGCGGCTCCGGGCAGCCCCAGCATTTT.

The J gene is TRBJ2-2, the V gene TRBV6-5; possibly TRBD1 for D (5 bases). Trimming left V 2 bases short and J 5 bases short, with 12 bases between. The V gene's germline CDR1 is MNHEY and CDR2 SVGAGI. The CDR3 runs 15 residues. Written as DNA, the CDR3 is TGTGCCAGCAGTTACCGGGCAGGGCGTACCGGGGAGCTGTTTTTT. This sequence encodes CASSYRAGRTGELFF.

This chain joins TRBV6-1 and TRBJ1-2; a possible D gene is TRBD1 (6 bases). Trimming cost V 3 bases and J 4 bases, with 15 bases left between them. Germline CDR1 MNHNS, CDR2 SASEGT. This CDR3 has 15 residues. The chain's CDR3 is CASSEGGGGGYGYTF. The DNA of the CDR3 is TGTGCCAGCAGTGAGGGCGGCGGAGGGGGCTATGGCTACACCTTC.

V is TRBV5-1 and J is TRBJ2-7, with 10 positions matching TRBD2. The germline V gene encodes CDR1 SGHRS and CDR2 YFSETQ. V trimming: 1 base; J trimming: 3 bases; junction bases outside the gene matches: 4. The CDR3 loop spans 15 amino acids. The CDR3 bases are TGCGCCAGCAGCTTGCTAGCGGGGGCCCACTACGAGCAGTACTTC. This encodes CASSLLAGAHYEQYF.

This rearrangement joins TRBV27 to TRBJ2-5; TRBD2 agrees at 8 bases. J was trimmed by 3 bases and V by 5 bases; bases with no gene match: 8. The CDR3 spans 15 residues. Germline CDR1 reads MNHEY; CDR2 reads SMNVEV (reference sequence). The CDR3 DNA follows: TGTGCCAGCAGTACACAATCGACTAGCGAAGAGACCCAGTACTTC. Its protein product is CASSTQSTSEETQYF.

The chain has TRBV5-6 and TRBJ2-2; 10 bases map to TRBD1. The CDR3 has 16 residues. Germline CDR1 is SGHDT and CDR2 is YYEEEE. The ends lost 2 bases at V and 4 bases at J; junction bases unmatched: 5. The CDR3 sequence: CASSFETGGFTGELFF. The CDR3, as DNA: TGTGCCAGCAGCTTTGAGACAGGGGGCTTCACCGGGGAGCTGTTTTTT.

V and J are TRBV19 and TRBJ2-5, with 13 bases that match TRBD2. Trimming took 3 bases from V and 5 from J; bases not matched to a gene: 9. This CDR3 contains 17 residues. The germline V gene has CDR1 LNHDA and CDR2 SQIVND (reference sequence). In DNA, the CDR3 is TGTGCCAGTAGTATGGGGGGACTAGCGGGGAATAGGGAGACCCAGTACTTC. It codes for CASSMGGLAGNRETQYF.

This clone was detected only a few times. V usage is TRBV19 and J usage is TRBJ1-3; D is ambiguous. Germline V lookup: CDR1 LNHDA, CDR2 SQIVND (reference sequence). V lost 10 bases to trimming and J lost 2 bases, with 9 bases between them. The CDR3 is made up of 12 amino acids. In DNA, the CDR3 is TGTGCCACCCGCGGAACTGGAAACACCATATATTTT. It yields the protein CATRGTGNTIYF.

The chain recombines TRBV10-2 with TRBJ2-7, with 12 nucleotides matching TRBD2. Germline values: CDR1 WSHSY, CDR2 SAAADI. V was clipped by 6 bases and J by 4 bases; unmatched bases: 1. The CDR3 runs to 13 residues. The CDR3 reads CASRTSGGYEQYF. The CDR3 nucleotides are TGCGCCAGCAGGACTAGCGGGGGTTACGAGCAGTACTTC.

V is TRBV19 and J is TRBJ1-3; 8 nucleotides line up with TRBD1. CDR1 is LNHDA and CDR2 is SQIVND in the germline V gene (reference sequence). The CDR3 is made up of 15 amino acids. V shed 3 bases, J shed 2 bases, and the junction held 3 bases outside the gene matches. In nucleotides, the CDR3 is TGTGCCAGTAGTATCCGGACAGGGCCTGGAAACACCATATATTTT. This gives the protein CASSIRTGPGNTIYF.

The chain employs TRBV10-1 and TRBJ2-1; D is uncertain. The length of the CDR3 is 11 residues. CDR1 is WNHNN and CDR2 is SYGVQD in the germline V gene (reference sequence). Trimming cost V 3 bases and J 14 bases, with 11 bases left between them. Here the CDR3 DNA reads TGCGCCAGCAGTGACGGGCATTGGGAGTTCTTC. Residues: CASSDGHWEFF.

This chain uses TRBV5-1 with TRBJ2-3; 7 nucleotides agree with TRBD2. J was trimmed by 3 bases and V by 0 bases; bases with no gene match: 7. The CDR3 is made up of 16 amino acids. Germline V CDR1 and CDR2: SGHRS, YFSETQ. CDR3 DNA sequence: TGCGCCAGCAGCTTGGCCAGACTAGCTGAAACAGATACGCAGTATTTT. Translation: CASSLARLAETDTQYF.

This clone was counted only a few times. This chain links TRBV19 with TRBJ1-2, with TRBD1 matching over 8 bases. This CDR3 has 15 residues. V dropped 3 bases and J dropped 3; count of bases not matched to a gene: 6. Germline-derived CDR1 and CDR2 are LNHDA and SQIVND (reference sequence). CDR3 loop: CASSMAWGQDYGYTF. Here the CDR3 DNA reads TGTGCCAGTAGTATGGCCTGGGGACAGGACTATGGCTACACCTTC.

The CDR3 DNA follows: TGTGCCAGCAGCGGAGGGACAGGGGGCGTGACTAATGAAAAACTGTTTTTT. As protein: CASSGGTGGVTNEKLFF. The chain employs TRBV9 and TRBJ1-4, with TRBD1 matching 12 bases. CDR3 length: 17 amino acids. Germline CDR1 and CDR2: SGDLS and YYNGEE. V was clipped by 3 bases and J by 2 bases; unmatched bases: 5.

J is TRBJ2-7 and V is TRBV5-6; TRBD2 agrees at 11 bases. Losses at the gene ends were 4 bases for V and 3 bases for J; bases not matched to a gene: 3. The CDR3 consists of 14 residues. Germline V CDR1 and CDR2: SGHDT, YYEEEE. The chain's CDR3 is CASSRTSGYYEQYF. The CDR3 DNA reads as TGTGCCAGCAGCAGGACTAGCGGGTACTACGAGCAGTACTTC.

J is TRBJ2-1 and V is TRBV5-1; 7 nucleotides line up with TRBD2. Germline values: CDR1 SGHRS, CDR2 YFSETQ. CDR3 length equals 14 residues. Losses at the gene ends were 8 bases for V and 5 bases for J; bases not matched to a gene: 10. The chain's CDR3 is CASTRGGEDNEQFF. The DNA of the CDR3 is TGCGCCAGTACCCGGGGAGGGGAGGACAATGAGCAGTTCTTC. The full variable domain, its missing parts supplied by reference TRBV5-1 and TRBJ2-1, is KAGVTQTPRYLIKTRGQQVTLSCSPISGHRSVSWYQQTPGQGLQFLFEYFSETQRNKGNFPGRFSGRQFSNSRSEMNVSTLELGDSALYLCASTRGGEDNEQFFGPGTRLTVL.

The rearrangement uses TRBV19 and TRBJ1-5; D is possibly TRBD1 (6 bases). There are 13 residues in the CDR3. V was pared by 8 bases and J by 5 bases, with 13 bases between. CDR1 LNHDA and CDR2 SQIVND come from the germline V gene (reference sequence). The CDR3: CASRRQVDQPQHF. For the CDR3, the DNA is TGTGCCAGTCGACGACAGGTCGATCAGCCCCAGCATTTT.

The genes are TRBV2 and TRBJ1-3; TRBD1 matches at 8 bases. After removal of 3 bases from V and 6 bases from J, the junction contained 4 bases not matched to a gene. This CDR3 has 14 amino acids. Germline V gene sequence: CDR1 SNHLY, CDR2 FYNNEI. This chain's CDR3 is CASSDGQGLNTIYF. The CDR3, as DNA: TGTGCCAGCAGTGACGGACAGGGCTTAAACACCATATATTTT.

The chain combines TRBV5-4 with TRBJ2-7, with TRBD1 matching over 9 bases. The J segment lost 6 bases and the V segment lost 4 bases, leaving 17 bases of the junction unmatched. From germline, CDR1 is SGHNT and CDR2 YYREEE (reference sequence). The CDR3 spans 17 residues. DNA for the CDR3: TGTGCCAGCAGCCCTGGCGCGTTAGGACAGGGGTCAGGCGAGCAGTACTTC. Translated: CASSPGALGQGSGEQYF.

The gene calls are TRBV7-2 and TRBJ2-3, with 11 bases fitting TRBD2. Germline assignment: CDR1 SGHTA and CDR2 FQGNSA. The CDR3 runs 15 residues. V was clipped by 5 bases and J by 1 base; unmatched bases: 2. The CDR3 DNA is TGTGCCAGCAGCATTAGCGGGGGGGGCACAGATACGCAGTATTTT. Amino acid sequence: CASSISGGGTDTQYF.

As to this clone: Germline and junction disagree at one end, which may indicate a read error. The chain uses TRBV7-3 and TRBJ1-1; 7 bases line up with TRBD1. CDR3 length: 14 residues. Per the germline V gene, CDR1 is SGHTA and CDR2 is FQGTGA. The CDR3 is CASSLNPGGSEAFF. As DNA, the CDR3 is TGTGCCAGCAGTTTAAATCCAGGGGGGTCTGAAGCTTTCTTT.

The CDR3 region is CASSDGTGRDYQPQHF. The CDR3 DNA follows: TGTGCCAGCAGTGATGGGACAGGGAGGGACTATCAGCCCCAGCATTTT. This chain joins TRBV25-1 and TRBJ1-5; TRBD1 aligns across 9 bases. The CDR3 sequence is 16 residues long. Germline CDR1 MGHDK, CDR2 SYGVNS. The V gene end was trimmed by 3 bases and the J gene end by 5 bases; junction bases not matched to a gene: 8.

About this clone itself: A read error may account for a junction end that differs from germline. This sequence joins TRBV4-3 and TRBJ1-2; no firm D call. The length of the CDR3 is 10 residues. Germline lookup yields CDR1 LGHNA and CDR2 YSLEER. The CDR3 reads CASSQDRVGF. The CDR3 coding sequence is TGCGCCAGCAGCCAAGATCGAGTTGGGTTC.